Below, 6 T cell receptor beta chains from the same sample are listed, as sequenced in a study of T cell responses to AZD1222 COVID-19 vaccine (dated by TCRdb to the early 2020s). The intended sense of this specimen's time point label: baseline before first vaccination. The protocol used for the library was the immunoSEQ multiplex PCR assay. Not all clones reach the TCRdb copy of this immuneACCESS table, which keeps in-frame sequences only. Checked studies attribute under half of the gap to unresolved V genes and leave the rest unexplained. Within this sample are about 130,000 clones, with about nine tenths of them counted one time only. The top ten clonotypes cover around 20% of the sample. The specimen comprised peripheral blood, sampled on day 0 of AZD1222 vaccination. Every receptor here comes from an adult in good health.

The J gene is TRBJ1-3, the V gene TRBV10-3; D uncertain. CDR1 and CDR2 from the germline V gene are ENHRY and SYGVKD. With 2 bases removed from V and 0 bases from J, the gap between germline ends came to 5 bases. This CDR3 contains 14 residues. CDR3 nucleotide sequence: TGTGCCATCAGTGAGGCAATCTCTGGAAACACCATATATTTT. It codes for CAISEAISGNTIYF.

DNA for the CDR3: TGTGCCAGCAGCGTAGCTCCCAGGCAAGGTTCACCCCTCCACTTT. It yields the protein CASSVAPRQGSPLHF. The chain recombines TRBV9 with TRBJ1-6; no definite D call. Trimming stripped 0 bases from V and 9 bases from J, with 13 bases between. The CDR3 covers 15 residues. Germline assignment: CDR1 SGDLS and CDR2 YYNGEE.

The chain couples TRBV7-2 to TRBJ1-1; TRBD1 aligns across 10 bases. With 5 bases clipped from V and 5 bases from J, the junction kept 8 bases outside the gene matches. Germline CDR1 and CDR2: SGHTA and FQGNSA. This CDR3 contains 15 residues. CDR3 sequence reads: CASSQWTGGVTEAFF. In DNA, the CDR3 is TGTGCCAGCAGCCAATGGACAGGGGGGGTGACTGAAGCTTTCTTT.

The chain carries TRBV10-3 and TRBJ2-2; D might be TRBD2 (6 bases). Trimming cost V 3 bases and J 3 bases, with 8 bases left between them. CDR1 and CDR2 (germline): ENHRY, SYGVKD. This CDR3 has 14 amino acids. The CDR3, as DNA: TGTGCCATCAGTGACAGGGAGGACACCGGGGAGCTGTTTTTT. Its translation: CAISDREDTGELFF.

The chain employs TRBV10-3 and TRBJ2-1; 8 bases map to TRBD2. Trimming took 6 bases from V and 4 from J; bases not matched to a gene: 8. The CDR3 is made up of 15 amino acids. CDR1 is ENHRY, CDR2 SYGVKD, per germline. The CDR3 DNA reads TGTGCCATCAGCCCTACTAGCGGAGATTACAATGAGCAGTTCTTC. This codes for CAISPTSGDYNEQFF.

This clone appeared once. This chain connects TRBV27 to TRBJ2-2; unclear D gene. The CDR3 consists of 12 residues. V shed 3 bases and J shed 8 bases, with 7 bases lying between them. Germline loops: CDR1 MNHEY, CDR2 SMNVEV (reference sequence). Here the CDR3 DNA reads TGTGCCAGCAGTTTTGGCTATGGGGAGCTGTTTTTT. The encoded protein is CASSFGYGELFF.